This T cell receptor beta chain derives from a study of radiotherapy plus CTLA-4 blockade in lung cancer. Across the study: Objective responses were observed in less than 20% of patients, and disease control was achieved by 30% to 40%.

TCRdb's table, derived via immunoSEQ multiplex PCR, lists solely in-frame clones and lacks some. The data contain around 77,000 clones, roughly four fifths of them singletons. In germline, CDR1 is SGHTA, CDR2 FQGNSA. This CDR3 region has 14 residues. Trimming pared 5 bases from V and 4 bases from J, leaving 14 bases between. This receptor was taken from a human donor with non-small cell lung cancer whose response to radiotherapy plus ipilimumab could not be evaluated. This chain links TRBV7-2 with TRBJ1-2; perhaps TRBD1 as D (5 bases). The specimen comprised peripheral blood, sampled from a patient treated with radiotherapy plus ipilimumab. Here the CDR3 reads CASSPQGLGYGYTF. In nucleotides, the CDR3 is TGTGCCAGCAGCCCTCAGGGACTCGGCTATGGCTACACCTTC. Based on the CDR3 plus reference TRBV7-2 and TRBJ1-2, the full variable domain is GAGVSQSPSNKVTEKGKDVELRCDPISGHTALYWYRQSLGQGLEFLIYFQGNSAPDKSGLPSDRFSAERTGGSVSTLTIQRTQQEDSAVYLCASSPQGLGYGYTFGSGTRLTVV.